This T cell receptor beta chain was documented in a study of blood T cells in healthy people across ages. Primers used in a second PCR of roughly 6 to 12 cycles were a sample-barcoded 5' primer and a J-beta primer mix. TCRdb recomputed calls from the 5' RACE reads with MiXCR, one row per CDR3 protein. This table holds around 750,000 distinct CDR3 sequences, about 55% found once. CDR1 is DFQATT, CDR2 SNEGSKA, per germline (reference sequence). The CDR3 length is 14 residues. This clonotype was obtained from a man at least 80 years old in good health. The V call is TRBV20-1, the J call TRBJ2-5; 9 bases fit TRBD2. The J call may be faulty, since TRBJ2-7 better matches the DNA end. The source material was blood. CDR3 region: CSATTGTSPHEQYF. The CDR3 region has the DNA TGCAGTGCTACTACCGGGACTAGCCCCCACGAGCAGTACTTC.